The entry below gives a single T cell receptor (beta chain) sequence along with its context. Likely a read error: the CDR3 ends without its conserved phenylalanine or tryptophan. The data were obtained in a study of tumor-infiltrating lymphocytes in primary liver carcinoma. CDR1 and CDR2 from the germline V gene are SGHRS and YFSETQ. The CDR3 contains 16 residues. V was clipped by 1 base and J by 5 bases, with 16 bases between them. Unsorted bulk tissue (roughly 18-32 mg) underwent RNA and DNA co-extraction. A constant-region primer served to make TCR beta cDNA from about 500 ng total RNA. Three rounds of nested multiplex PCR with slightly modified ARM-PCR produced TCR beta libraries. Amplification in the first two PCR rounds was performed using TRBV1-TRBV30 forward primers and a C-beta reverse primer for about 10 cycles each. Each CDR3 protein gets one entry after TCRdb re-called the multiplex PCR reads with MiXCR. The data contain 40,000 to 55,000 distinct CDR3 sequences, over 65% of them singletons.

The sequencing sample was made of liver tumor tissue from sampling region 5. The subset denotes: tumor region T5, tumor centre. This clonotype was sampled from a man between 35 and 55 years old with primary liver carcinoma and hepatitis B virus infection. The rearrangement links TRBV5-1 to TRBJ2-1; possibly TRBD1 for D (5 bases). CDR3: CASSLTLGWGHNEQFC. The CDR3 nucleotides read TGCGCCAGCAGCTTGACCCTAGGGTGGGGCCACAATGAGCAGTTCTGC.